The 28 T cell receptor beta chains given below trace back to one sample, sequenced in a study of blood T cell repertoires in COVID-19. TCRdb's table, derived via immunoSEQ multiplex PCR, lists solely in-frame clones and lacks some. The profile shows 150,000 to 200,000 clones, around nine tenths of them singletons. Sequencing used peripheral blood. Receptors were obtained from a human donor in a cohort sampled during active COVID-19.

This chain joins TRBV6-5 and TRBJ1-4; a possible D gene is TRBD1 (5 bases). The V gene lost 0 bases and the J gene lost 4 bases, with 6 bases spanning the gap. Germline V gene sequence: CDR1 MNHEY, CDR2 SVGAGI. This CDR3 contains 14 residues. The DNA of the CDR3 is TGTGCCAGCAGTTACTCGACAGTTAATGAAAAACTGTTTTTT. Translation gives CASSYSTVNEKLFF.

This clone was observed once. J is TRBJ2-7 and V is TRBV4-1; 10 bases fit TRBD1. J gave up 2 bases and V 0 bases, and 13 bases lay outside the gene matches. The length of the CDR3 is 19 residues. Germline V gives CDR1 MGHRA, CDR2 YSYEKL. CDR3: CASSQDGGAGTGAPYEQYF. DNA of the CDR3: TGCGCCAGCAGCCAAGATGGGGGTGCCGGGACAGGGGCTCCCTACGAGCAGTACTTC.

The CDR3 sequence is CAISDLTSGGSYEQYF. The CDR3 coding sequence is TGTGCCATCAGTGACTTAACTAGCGGGGGGTCCTACGAGCAGTACTTC. The V call is TRBV10-3, the J call TRBJ2-7, with 12 bases that match TRBD2. This CDR3 comprises 16 residues. J gave up 1 base and V 3 bases, and 4 bases lay outside the gene matches. Germline V CDR1 and CDR2: ENHRY, SYGVKD.

The J gene is TRBJ2-1, the V gene TRBV7-3; tentatively, D is TRBD2 (6 bases). Per the germline V gene, CDR1 is SGHTA and CDR2 is FQGTGA. V was shortened by 1 base and J by 8 bases, with 6 bases between the two germline ends. The CDR3 runs to 12 residues. CDR3 bases: TGTGCCAGCAGCTTAAGGGGGGATGAGCAGTTCTTC. Protein sequence: CASSLRGDEQFF. The variable domain in full, with the rest retrieved from reference TRBV7-3 and TRBJ2-1, is GAGVSQTPSNKVTEKGKYVELRCDPISGHTALYWYRQSLGQGPEFLIYFQGTGAADDSGLPNDRFFAVRPEGSVSTLKIQRTERGDSAVYLCASSLRGDEQFFGPGTRLTVL.

The V call is TRBV6-6, the J call TRBJ1-2, with D possibly TRBD1 on 5 matching bases. Germline V gives CDR1 MNHNY, CDR2 SVGAGI (reference sequence). The germline V and J ends were trimmed by 2 bases and 4 bases, with 8 bases remaining between them. CDR3 size: 13 residues. CDR3 in amino acids: CASSYDRPYGYTF. CDR3 nucleotides: TGTGCCAGCAGTTACGACAGACCCTATGGCTACACCTTC.

The V and J genes are TRBV9 and TRBJ2-7; D possibly corresponds to TRBD2 (6 bases). The germline CDR1 and CDR2 sequences are SGDLS and YYNGEE. V was shortened by 0 bases and J by 6 bases, with 16 bases between the two germline ends. This CDR3 has 15 residues. CDR3 amino acids: CASSVGGSGFSEQYF. As DNA, the CDR3 is TGTGCCAGCAGCGTAGGAGGAAGCGGGTTCAGCGAGCAGTACTTC.

CDR3 amino acids: CAWSLQAVAQYF. CDR3 bases: TGTGCCTGGAGTCTTCAGGCTGTGGCCCAGTACTTC. The genes are TRBV30 and TRBJ2-5; D remains unclear. CDR1 is GTSNPN and CDR2 is SVGIG in the germline V gene (reference sequence). Trimming left V 2 bases short and J 9 bases short, with 13 bases between. The CDR3 extends over 12 amino acids.

This chain links TRBV6-8 with TRBJ1-5; tentative D call: TRBD1 (5 bases). The CDR3 is made up of 15 amino acids. CDR1 and CDR2 (germline): MNHGY, SAAAGT. Trimming shortened V by 4 bases and J by 3 bases, and 13 bases separated the two germline ends. CDR3 nucleotides: TGTGCCAGCAGTTCCTCGGGGCACTTCAATCAGCCCCAGCATTTT. Its translation: CASSSSGHFNQPQHF.

This clone appeared once. This chain's CDR3 is CASSKAADIGEKLFF. CDR3 bases: TGCGCCAGCAGTAAGGCGGCGGACATAGGGGAAAAACTGTTTTTT. This chain joins TRBV5-1 and TRBJ1-4, with D possibly TRBD1 on 5 matching bases. CDR3 length equals 15 residues. Germline values: CDR1 SGHRS, CDR2 YFSETQ. V was pared by 5 bases and J by 8 bases, with 19 bases between.

The chain links TRBV7-2 to TRBJ1-1; TRBD1 is a possible D gene (6 bases). This CDR3 comprises 15 residues. V lost 2 bases and J 4 bases, leaving 14 bases between the germline ends. CDR1 SGHTA and CDR2 FQGNSA come from the germline V gene. The CDR3 nucleotides read TGTGCCAGCAGCTTACGGGGCAGGGGTGGCACTGAAGCTTTCTTT. Its protein product is CASSLRGRGGTEAFF.

V and J are TRBV5-4 and TRBJ2-3, with TRBD2 matching 7 bases. Trimming cost V 4 bases and J 1 base; bases outside gene matches: 0. The CDR3 runs to 13 residues. Germline assignment: CDR1 SGHNT and CDR2 YYREEE (reference sequence). This chain's CDR3 is CASSGGGTDTQYF. Here the CDR3 DNA reads TGTGCCAGCAGCGGGGGGGGCACAGATACGCAGTATTTT.

This clone was seen repeatedly, ten times or more. The chain combines TRBV7-2 with TRBJ2-7; D possibly corresponds to TRBD1 (6 bases). The CDR3 loop spans 15 amino acids. Germline CDR1 SGHTA, CDR2 FQGNSA. V was trimmed by 4 bases and J by 6 bases, leaving 19 bases between them. The DNA of the CDR3 is TGTGCCAGCAGCTCGCCGGGACACGTACTGGGCGAGCAGTACTTC. The encoded protein is CASSSPGHVLGEQYF.

V and J are TRBV5-8 and TRBJ2-7; unclear D gene. The V gene lost 6 bases and the J gene lost 3 bases, with 4 bases spanning the gap. The CDR3 runs to 10 residues. Germline V gene sequence: CDR1 SGHTS, CDR2 YDEGEE. The CDR3 is CASKLYEQYF. In nucleotides, the CDR3 is TGTGCCAGCAAACTCTACGAGCAGTACTTC.

The sample holds a few counts of this clone. CDR3 in DNA: TGTGCCATCAGTGAGAGGGTAGCGACCTCTGGGGCCAACGTCCTGACTTTC. This gives the protein CAISERVATSGANVLTF. This rearrangement joins TRBV10-3 to TRBJ2-6; a possible D gene is TRBD2 (5 bases). Between the trimmed V and J ends, which lost 2 bases and 0 bases, there was a span of 11 bases. This CDR3 has 17 residues. In germline, CDR1 is ENHRY, CDR2 SYGVKD.

The rearrangement links TRBV6-5 to TRBJ2-7; a weak D match, TRBD2 (6 bases). This CDR3 is 12 amino acids long. The V gene's germline CDR1 is MNHEY and CDR2 SVGAGI. Trimming left V 2 bases short and J 5 bases short, with 7 bases between. The chain's CDR3 is CASSYTGDEQYF. CDR3 nucleotides: TGTGCCAGCAGTTACACGGGGGACGAGCAGTACTTC.

The rearrangement uses TRBV4-1 and TRBJ2-7; 10 nucleotides agree with TRBD2. Losses at the gene ends were 4 bases for V and 0 bases for J; bases not matched to a gene: 3. Looked up from germline, CDR1 is MGHRA and CDR2 is YSYEKL. CDR3 length equals 15 residues. As DNA, the CDR3 is TGCGCCAGCAGCCTCGGACTAGCGGCCTCCTACGAGCAGTACTTC. Encoded protein: CASSLGLAASYEQYF.

This chain joins TRBV27 and TRBJ2-7; D is possibly TRBD1 (6 bases). This CDR3 contains 14 residues. Germline values: CDR1 MNHEY, CDR2 SMNVEV (reference sequence). Trimming removed 6 bases from V and 7 bases from J, with 19 bases in between. The CDR3 nucleotides are TGTGCCAGCAGAGGACAGTCTCCAGTTGGAGAGCAGTACTTC. It specifies CASRGQSPVGEQYF.

The genes are TRBV29-1 and TRBJ2-7, with 7 bases aligning to TRBD2. The V and J ends lost 5 bases and 2 bases, in that order; junction bases with no gene match: 6. Looked up from germline, CDR1 is SQVTM and CDR2 is ANQGSEA. The CDR3 contains 13 residues. The CDR3 reads CSVRAGETYEQYF. The CDR3 DNA sequence: TGCAGCGTTCGGGCGGGAGAGACCTACGAGCAGTACTTC.

This clone is a singleton in its sample. The CDR3 nucleotides are TGTGCCAGTAGCCGGGGAGGGGCGAACACTGAAGCTTTCTTT. Translation: CASSRGGANTEAFF. The rearrangement joins TRBV19 to TRBJ1-1, with TRBD1 as a possible D gene (5 bases). The germline V and J ends were trimmed by 6 bases and 1 base, with 12 bases remaining between them. Germline V gene sequence: CDR1 LNHDA, CDR2 SQIVND (reference sequence). The CDR3 has 14 residues. The complete variable domain, with remaining parts taken from reference TRBV19 and TRBJ1-1, reads DGGITQSPKYLFRKEGQNVTLSCEQNLNHDAMYWYRQDPGQGLRLIYYSQIVNDFQKGDIAEGYSVSREKKESFPLTVTSAQKNPTAFYLCASSRGGANTEAFFGQGTRLTVV.

The chain is built from TRBV24-1 and TRBJ2-1; perhaps TRBD2 as D (5 bases). The V gene lost 5 bases and the J gene lost 9 bases, with 13 bases spanning the gap. The germline CDR1 and CDR2 sequences are KGHDR and SFDVKD. This CDR3 region has 13 residues. DNA for the CDR3: TGTGCCACCAGTGGTCTTTCCGGAGGTGAGCAGTTCTTC. As protein: CATSGLSGGEQFF.

The chain recombines TRBV19 with TRBJ1-2; 7 positions match TRBD1. The CDR3 covers 15 residues. Germline CDR1 is LNHDA and CDR2 is SQIVND (reference sequence). V was pared by 6 bases and J by 2 bases, with 9 bases of the junction left unmatched. CDR3 loop: CASRGYGGQNYGYTF. The CDR3 coding sequence is TGTGCCAGTAGGGGCTATGGGGGACAGAACTATGGCTACACCTTC.

This chain links TRBV20-1 with TRBJ2-5, with 7 bases fitting TRBD2. V was pared by 3 bases and J by 1 base, with 8 bases of the junction left unmatched. Per the germline V gene, CDR1 is DFQATT and CDR2 is SNEGSKA (reference sequence). The CDR3 runs to 15 residues. This CDR3 is CSASPQAGVQETQYF. The DNA for the CDR3 is TGCAGTGCTAGTCCACAGGCGGGAGTCCAAGAGACCCAGTACTTC.

The gene calls are TRBV5-1 and TRBJ1-1; TRBD1 matches 8 bases. CDR3 length: 14 residues. Germline CDR1 and CDR2: SGHRS and YFSETQ. The junction had 3 bases not matched to a gene; V was cut back by 4 bases and J by 1 base. CDR3 loop: CASSPGQGNTEAFF. Here the CDR3 DNA reads TGCGCCAGCAGCCCCGGACAGGGGAACACTGAAGCTTTCTTT.

This clone was observed once. The chain uses TRBV19 and TRBJ1-1; possible D gene TRBD1, 6 bases. There are 14 residues in the CDR3. The V gene lost 5 bases and the J gene lost 2 bases, with 12 bases spanning the gap. CDR1 is LNHDA, CDR2 SQIVND, per germline (reference sequence). The CDR3, as DNA: TGTGCCAGTAGTCCGTGGACAGAAAACACTGAAGCTTTCTTT. Protein: CASSPWTENTEAFF.

This chain links TRBV5-1 with TRBJ2-3; 7 nucleotides line up with TRBD2. Germline V gives CDR1 SGHRS, CDR2 YFSETQ. With V trimmed by 0 bases and J by 3 bases, 4 bases remained unmatched. The CDR3 runs 15 residues. The CDR3 DNA reads as TGCGCCAGCAGCTTGGTGGCTAGCGGTACAGATACGCAGTATTTT. Its protein is CASSLVASGTDTQYF.

The chain recombines TRBV6-5 with TRBJ1-1; 8 positions agree with TRBD1. The germline V gene encodes CDR1 MNHEY and CDR2 SVGAGI. The CDR3 sequence is 15 residues long. V was clipped by 5 bases and J by 0 bases; unmatched bases: 5. The CDR3 sequence is CASSPQGGLNTEAFF. The CDR3 bases are TGTGCCAGCAGTCCACAGGGGGGCCTGAACACTGAAGCTTTCTTT.

The chain carries TRBV28 and TRBJ2-6, with D possibly matching TRBD2 (6 bases). V lost 2 bases, J lost 2 bases, and 25 bases lay in between. CDR1 MDHEN and CDR2 SYDVKM come from the germline V gene. The length of the CDR3 is 21 residues. As DNA, the CDR3 is TGTGCCAGCAGTTTACTACCACGTGGGGGGAACCCACTAACTGGGGCCAACGTCCTGACTTTC. As protein: CASSLLPRGGNPLTGANVLTF.

The chain recombines TRBV6-5 with TRBJ2-5, with D possibly matching TRBD2 (5 bases). CDR1 is MNHEY, CDR2 SVGAGI, per germline. Trimming cost V 2 bases and J 2 bases, with 12 bases left between them. The CDR3 extends over 15 amino acids. CDR3 loop: CASSYTSGKQETQYF. The CDR3 DNA reads as TGTGCCAGCAGTTACACCTCCGGGAAACAAGAGACCCAGTACTTC.